The T cell receptor beta chain described here comes from a study of CD8 T cells in ankylosing spondylitis. There are 17 residues in the CDR3. Per germline, CDR1 LNHNV and CDR2 YYDKDF (reference sequence). V lost 3 bases and J lost 3, with 20 bases in between. On this clonotype itself: Its target is not known.

The TCR beta libraries were generated through quantitative 5'-RACE incorporating molecular barcodes. TCRdb processed the 5' RACE reads anew with MiXCR; each CDR3 protein has one entry. Of about 540,000 distinct CDR3 sequences in the sample, roughly an eighth were seen once. Study-wide results and limits: Matched ankylosing spondylitis synovial fluid reportedly contained a significantly enriched population of disease-linked clones. Certain motif variants had earlier appeared in reactive arthritis synovial fluid and blood. Disease-associated clones were CD8+ and fairly uncommon in peripheral blood. In ankylosing spondylitis blood, a motif of fewer than 10 highly homologous TCR beta variants appeared characteristic.

The clonotype comes from a male donor with ankylosing spondylitis. Sequenced: blood, either unsorted or a sorted T cell fraction (not recorded which). The J gene is TRBJ1-1, the V gene TRBV15; weak D call: TRBD1 (5 bases). For the CDR3, the DNA is TGTGCCACCAGCAGGGGAATCGCAGGGAGCGGGGACACTGAAGCTTTCTTT. Translated, it gives CATSRGIAGSGDTEAFF.